The T cell receptor (beta chain) described here comes from a study of control samples from healthy donors and cancer patients. The CDR3 covers 17 residues. Germline V gene lookup returns CDR1 LNHDA and CDR2 SQIVND (reference sequence). V lost 10 bases to trimming and J lost 11 bases; unmatched junction nucleotides: 24. Sequencing was performed with immunoSEQ multiplex PCR; in TCRdb, only in-frame clones are kept and a portion is missing. The sample holds about 69,000 clones; 85% to 90% are singletons and the top ten take about 20%. In its sample, this clone was seen once. The genes are TRBV19 and TRBJ2-7; TRBD1 matches 12 bases. Sequenced material: PBMCs. The clonotype was recovered from a man aged 55 to 69 with lung cancer. CDR3 loop: CAKYDGGDRGLQAGKYF. Here the CDR3 DNA reads TGTGCCAAATATGACGGAGGGGACAGGGGGCTTCAGGCGGGCAAGTACTTC.